The rows below give T cell receptor beta chains drawn from one sample of a study of persistence of HIV-infected CD4 T cells. Only in-frame clones appear in the TCRdb table, and some are missing; sequencing was by immunoSEQ multiplex PCR. Seen here are tens of thousands of clones, about four fifths observed once, and the top ten hold around 6%. Antigen specificity for these receptors is unknown. Sequencing was performed on CD4+ T cells sorted from PBMCs after roughly 20-hour stimulation, taken from a patient who received antiretroviral therapy. These receptors originate from an adult woman with HIV who was CMV-seropositive. Both conserved end residues are part of each CDR3. Fields, in order: V gene, clone size, J gene, D gene, CDR3 DNA, CDR3 protein. A D gene is named only where the DNA matches it firmly. Expanded clones are given a class, and other clones once, few, many or no size at all.

V: TRBV4-3; size: .; J: TRBJ1-2; D: .; DNA: TGCGCCAGCAGCCACACAACAGTAAACTATGGCTACACCTTC; CDR3: CASSHTTVNYGYTF
V: TRBV24-1; size: .; J: TRBJ1-1; D: .; DNA: TGTGCCACCAGTGACCGACCCCCCCAGGGAGCTTTCTTT; CDR3: CATSDRPPQGAFF
V: TRBV5-1; size: .; J: TRBJ2-5; D: TRBD2; DNA: TGCGCCAGCAGCCCTGGACTAGCGGGAGGGCCGGAAGAGACCCAGTACTTC; CDR3: CASSPGLAGGPEETQYF
V: TRBV12-3/TRBV12-4; size: .; J: TRBJ2-5; D: .; DNA: TGTGCCAGCAGACAGGGGGAGGGGGGGACCCAGTACTTC; CDR3: CASRQGEGGTQYF
V: TRBV24-1; size: .; J: TRBJ2-6; D: .; DNA: TGTGCCACCAGTGATTGGACAGTCAGCTCTGGGGCCAACGTCCTGACTTTC; CDR3: CATSDWTVSSGANVLTF
V: TRBV7-7; size: .; J: TRBJ1-3; D: TRBD1; DNA: TGTGCCAGCAGCTTGGGCAGGGGGACTGGAAACACCATATATTTT; CDR3: CASSLGRGTGNTIYF
V: TRBV19; size: .; J: TRBJ1-5; D: .; DNA: TGTGCCAGTAAGGGGTTGGGCAATCAGCCCCAGCATTTT; CDR3: CASKGLGNQPQHF
V: TRBV29-1; size: .; J: TRBJ2-3; D: .; DNA: TGCAGCGTTGAAGATGGCACAGATACGCAGTATTTT; CDR3: CSVEDGTDTQYF
V: TRBV5-1; size: .; J: TRBJ2-1; D: .; DNA: TGCGCCAGCAGCTTGGCCGCCGCGGGGGCGGGTGAGCAGTTCTTC; CDR3: CASSLAAAGAGEQFF
V: TRBV6-5; size: .; J: TRBJ2-1; D: TRBD2; DNA: TGTGCCAGCAGTTACTCAGGGACTAGCGGGAGGAATGAGCAGTTCTTC; CDR3: CASSYSGTSGRNEQFF
V: TRBV9; size: .; J: TRBJ1-2; D: .; DNA: TGTGCCAGCAGCGTAGGGGAGAGGGGCAAGGGTTTCGGCTACACCTTC; CDR3: CASSVGERGKGFGYTF
V: TRBV18; size: few; J: TRBJ2-5; D: TRBD1; DNA: TGTGCCAGCTCAAGGGACAGTCTCGGGCAAGAGACCCAGTACTTC; CDR3: CASSRDSLGQETQYF
V: TRBV25-1; size: .; J: TRBJ1-6; D: TRBD1; DNA: TGTGCCAGCAGTGCCGTGTCGGGACAGAATTCACCCCTCCACTTT; CDR3: CASSAVSGQNSPLHF
V: TRBV2; size: .; J: TRBJ1-3; D: .; DNA: TGTGCCAGCGCTATAGGGTATACAGACTCTGGAAACACCATATATTTT; CDR3: CASAIGYTDSGNTIYF
V: TRBV5-6; size: once; J: TRBJ2-2; D: .; DNA: TGTGCCAGCAGCTTATTTAACACCGGGGAGCTGTTTTTT; CDR3: CASSLFNTGELFF
V: TRBV2; size: .; J: TRBJ1-4; D: .; DNA: TGTGCCAGCAGTCCCGGGACATATGAAAAACTGTTTTTT; CDR3: CASSPGTYEKLFF
V: TRBV25-1; size: .; J: TRBJ1-1; D: .; DNA: TGTGCCAGCAGCAGACAGACGAACACTGAAGCTTTCTTT; CDR3: CASSRQTNTEAFF
V: TRBV9; size: .; J: TRBJ1-1; D: .; DNA: TGTGCCAGCAGCGAGACATCACAGGGCCCAAACACTGAAGCTTTCTTT; CDR3: CASSETSQGPNTEAFF
V: TRBV24-1; size: few; J: TRBJ2-2; D: TRBD2; DNA: TGTGCCACGGCAAAGAGCGGGAGCACCGGGGAGCTGTTTTTT; CDR3: CATAKSGSTGELFF
V: TRBV5-1; size: .; J: TRBJ1-2; D: TRBD1; DNA: TGCGCCAGCAGCTTGGGTGGGACAGGGTTTAACTATGGCTACACCTTC; CDR3: CASSLGGTGFNYGYTF
V: TRBV7-3; size: .; J: TRBJ1-2; D: .; DNA: TGTGCCAGCAGCTTAAATGGGGGCGCGGGGTATGGCTACACCTTC; CDR3: CASSLNGGAGYGYTF
V: TRBV25-1; size: few; J: TRBJ1-1; D: .; DNA: TGTGCCAGCAGTGGGGGCGGCTTTGAAGCTTTCTTT; CDR3: CASSGGGFEAFF
V: TRBV7-9; size: .; J: TRBJ1-2; D: .; DNA: TGTGCCAGCAGCTTTATCAACTATGGCTACACCTTC; CDR3: CASSFINYGYTF
V: TRBV2; size: .; J: TRBJ1-5; D: .; DNA: TGTGCCAGCAGTGTTGAAGCAGCGTTCAGCAATCAGCCCCAGCATTTT; CDR3: CASSVEAAFSNQPQHF
V: TRBV6-2/TRBV6-3; size: .; J: TRBJ1-2; D: .; DNA: TGTGCCAGCAGTACGGGAGGGACCTGGGGCTACACCTTC; CDR3: CASSTGGTWGYTF
V: TRBV10-3; size: few; J: TRBJ1-3; D: .; DNA: TGTGCCATCAAGAGGAACTCTGGAAACACCATATATTTT; CDR3: CAIKRNSGNTIYF
V: TRBV5-1; size: once; J: TRBJ2-5; D: TRBD2; DNA: TGCGCCAGCAGCCCAGGGGGTAGCGGGGGGGCCGGAGAGACCCAGTACTTC; CDR3: CASSPGGSGGAGETQYF
V: TRBV9; size: .; J: TRBJ1-4; D: .; DNA: TGTGCCAGCAGCGTGAGCGCAGACCGAAATGAAAAACTGTTTTTT; CDR3: CASSVSADRNEKLFF
V: TRBV5-1; size: .; J: TRBJ1-1; D: TRBD1; DNA: TGCGCCAGCAGTCGAGGACAGGGTAGGGTAATACCTGAAGCTTTCTTT; CDR3: CASSRGQGRVIPEAFF
V: TRBV19; size: .; J: TRBJ2-2; D: .; DNA: TGTGCCAGTAGTTCCCTAGACCGGCCGGGGGAGCTGTTTTTT; CDR3: CASSSLDRPGELFF
V: TRBV19; size: few; J: TRBJ1-6; D: .; DNA: TGTGCCAGTAGTATGGCCGGTGCAGATAATTCACCCCTCCACTTT; CDR3: CASSMAGADNSPLHF
V: TRBV11-3; size: .; J: TRBJ1-1; D: TRBD1; DNA: TGTGCCAGCAGCGGGTACAGGGGACCTGAAGCTTTCTTT; CDR3: CASSGYRGPEAFF
V: TRBV10-1; size: .; J: TRBJ2-3; D: TRBD1; DNA: TGCGCCAGCAGTGAGTTCCGACGGACAGGCGGAGATACGCAGTATTTT; CDR3: CASSEFRRTGGDTQYF
V: TRBV5-8; size: few; J: TRBJ1-2; D: .; DNA: TGTGCCAGCAGCTTGGCTGGTGCAGGGAACTATGGCTACACCTTC; CDR3: CASSLAGAGNYGYTF
V: TRBV7-9; size: .; J: TRBJ1-6; D: .; DNA: TGTGCCAGCAGCTCCCAGGGGATCTATAATTCACCCCTCCACTTT; CDR3: CASSSQGIYNSPLHF
V: TRBV19; size: few; J: TRBJ2-5; D: .; DNA: TGTGCCAGTGGCACGCAGAGGGGATTTGGGGAGACCCAGTACTTC; CDR3: CASGTQRGFGETQYF
V: TRBV3-1/TRBV3-2; size: .; J: TRBJ2-1; D: .; DNA: TGTGCCAGCAGCCAAGGACGGGGGCCCTCCTACAATGAGCAGTTCTTC; CDR3: CASSQGRGPSYNEQFF
V: TRBV4-3; size: .; J: TRBJ1-2; D: .; DNA: TGCGCCAGCAGCCCTGATGCGGGGCGACGGGGCTACACCTTC; CDR3: CASSPDAGRRGYTF
V: TRBV27; size: once; J: TRBJ1-2; D: .; DNA: TGTGCCAGCAGTTTATACCCCTACTATGGCTACACCTTC; CDR3: CASSLYPYYGYTF
V: TRBV5-8; size: .; J: TRBJ2-5; D: TRBD1; DNA: TGTGCCAGCAGCTTGGGACAGGGGGTATTAGAGACCCAGTACTTC; CDR3: CASSLGQGVLETQYF
V: TRBV7-9; size: few; J: TRBJ1-1; D: TRBD1; DNA: TGTGCCAGCAGCTTGGGACAGGGGGCCACCTTGAACACTGAAGCTTTCTTT; CDR3: CASSLGQGATLNTEAFF
V: TRBV6-5; size: .; J: TRBJ1-5; D: .; DNA: TGTGCCAGCAGGGGCGACGGGCATCAGCCCCAGCATTTT; CDR3: CASRGDGHQPQHF
V: TRBV27; size: .; J: TRBJ2-5; D: .; DNA: TGTGCCAGCAGTTATGGGGGGACACAGCAAGAGACCCAGTACTTC; CDR3: CASSYGGTQQETQYF
V: TRBV29-1; size: .; J: TRBJ2-2; D: .; DNA: TGCAGCGGGAGGACAGGGAGGGTTCCCGGGGAGCTGTTTTTT; CDR3: CSGRTGRVPGELFF
V: TRBV28; size: .; J: TRBJ1-1; D: .; DNA: TGTGCCAGCAGTTCTACCGAACCGACAGTTAACACTGAAGCTTTCTTT; CDR3: CASSSTEPTVNTEAFF
V: TRBV14; size: .; J: TRBJ1-2; D: TRBD1; DNA: TGTGCCAGCAGCAGAGAAACCGGGACAGGGGTCGAGCGAGGCTACACCTTC; CDR3: CASSRETGTGVERGYTF